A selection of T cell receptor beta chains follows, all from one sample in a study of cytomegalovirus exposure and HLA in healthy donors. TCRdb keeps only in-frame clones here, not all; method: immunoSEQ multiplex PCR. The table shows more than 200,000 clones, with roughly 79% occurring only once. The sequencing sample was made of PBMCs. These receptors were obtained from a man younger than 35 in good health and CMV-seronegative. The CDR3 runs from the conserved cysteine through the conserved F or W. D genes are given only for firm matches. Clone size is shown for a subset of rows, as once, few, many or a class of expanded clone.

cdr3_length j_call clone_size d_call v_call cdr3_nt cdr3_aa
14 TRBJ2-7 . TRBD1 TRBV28 TGTGCCAGCAGTTTCCCGGGACAGACCTACGAGCAGTACTTC CASSFPGQTYEQYF
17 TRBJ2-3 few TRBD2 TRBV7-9 TGTGCCAGCAGCTTAAAAAGGCTAGCGGGGGAGGCAGATACGCAGTATTTT CASSLKRLAGEADTQYF
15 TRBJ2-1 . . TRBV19 TGTGCCAGTAGTAGGGCCCGAGGGGGATACAATGAGCAGTTCTTC CASSRARGGYNEQFF
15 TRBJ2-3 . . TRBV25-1 TGTGCCAGCAGTGAATCTCAGGATCACACAGATACGCAGTATTTT CASSESQDHTDTQYF
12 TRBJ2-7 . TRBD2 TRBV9 TGTGCCAGCAGCGTGGGGGGGGGAGAGCAGTACTTC CASSVGGGEQYF
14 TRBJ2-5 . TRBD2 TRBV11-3 TGTGCCAGCAGCCCGGGGGGGGTGGAAGAGACCCAGTACTTC CASSPGGVEETQYF
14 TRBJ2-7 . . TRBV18 TGTGCCAGCTCACCCGCCGGGGGTCGTTACGAGCAGTACTTC CASSPAGGRYEQYF
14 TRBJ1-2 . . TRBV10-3 TGTGCCATCAGTTTTGACGGGGGGCGCGATGGCTACACCTTC CAISFDGGRDGYTF
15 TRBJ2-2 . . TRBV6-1 TGTGCCAGCAGTGAAGCCCCAGGGGCTAGCGGGGAGCTGTTTTTT CASSEAPGASGELFF
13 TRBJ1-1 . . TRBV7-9 TGTGCCAGCACCAAAACGGGGAACACTGAAGCTTTCTTT CASTKTGNTEAFF
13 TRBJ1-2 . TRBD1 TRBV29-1 TGCAGCGTTGAGGGACAGGATCTCGATGGCTACACCTTC CSVEGQDLDGYTF
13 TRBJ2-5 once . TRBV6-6 TGTGCCAGCAGTTACAAGGGGGTAGAGACCCAGTACTTC CASSYKGVETQYF
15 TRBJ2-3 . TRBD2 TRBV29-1 TGCAGCGTTGGGGACTTAGCGGGAGGGCCGTATACGCAGTATTTT CSVGDLAGGPYTQYF
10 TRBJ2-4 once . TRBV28 TGTGCCAGCAGTTTCGACATTCAGTACTTC CASSFDIQYF
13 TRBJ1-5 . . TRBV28 TGTGCCAGCAGTTCCGGGGGCAATCAGCCCCAGCATTTT CASSSGGNQPQHF
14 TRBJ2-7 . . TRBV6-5 TGTGCCAGCAGTTACTCGCTCAGGGACTACGAGCAGTACTTC CASSYSLRDYEQYF
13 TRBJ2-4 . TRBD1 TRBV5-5 TGTGCCAGCAGCCTCGGACAGGGGGACATTCAGTACTTC CASSLGQGDIQYF
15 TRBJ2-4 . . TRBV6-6 TGTGCCAGCAGTGCTACAGGGTTAGCCAAAAACATTCAGTACTTC CASSATGLAKNIQYF
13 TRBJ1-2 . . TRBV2 TGTGCCAGCAGTGTACAGACAGACTATGGCTACACCTTC CASSVQTDYGYTF
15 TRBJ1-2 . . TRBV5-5 TGTGCCAGCAGCTTACAGGGCAACGCTAACTATGGCTACACCTTC CASSLQGNANYGYTF
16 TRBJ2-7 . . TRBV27 TGTGCCAGCAGTTTCACCTGGGCCGGAGGCTCCTACGAGCAGTACTTC CASSFTWAGGSYEQYF
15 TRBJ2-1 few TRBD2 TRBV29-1 TGCAGCGTTGCTAGCGGGAGGAGCTCCTACAATGAGCAGTTCTTC CSVASGRSSYNEQFF
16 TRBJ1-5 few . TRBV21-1 TGTGCCAGCAGCAAATGGTACAGGGAGCAGGTACAGCCCCAGCATTTT CASSKWYREQVQPQHF
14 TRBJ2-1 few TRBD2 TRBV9 TGTGCCAGCAGCGCCGGGACTAGCTACAATGAGCAGTTCTTC CASSAGTSYNEQFF
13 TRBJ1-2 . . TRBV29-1 TGCAGCGTTGAAGGCAGTCATGGCTATGGCTACACCTTC CSVEGSHGYGYTF
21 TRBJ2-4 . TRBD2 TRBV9 TGTGCCAGCAGCGCGAGAGGGGGACTAGCGGGGGACTCGGGGGCCAAAAACATTCAGTACTTC CASSARGGLAGDSGAKNIQYF
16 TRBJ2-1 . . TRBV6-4 TGTGCCAGCAGCATGTCTAGTGGGGGGGGGCACAATGAGCAGTTCTTC CASSMSSGGGHNEQFF
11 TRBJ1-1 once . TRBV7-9 TGTGCCAGCAGCTTTAACTATGAAGCTTTCTTT CASSFNYEAFF
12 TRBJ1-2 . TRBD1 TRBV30 TGTGCCTGGGCCGGGACAGAATATGGCTACACCTTC CAWAGTEYGYTF
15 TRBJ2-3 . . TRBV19 TGTGCCAGTAGTTCCATGGGCTTTAGCACAGATACGCAGTATTTT CASSSMGFSTDTQYF
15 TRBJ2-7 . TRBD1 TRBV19 TGTGCCAGTAGTACGGACAGGACCGACTCCTACGAGCAGTACTTC CASSTDRTDSYEQYF
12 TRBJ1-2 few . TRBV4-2 TGTGCCAGCAGCCAAGCGGACTATGGCTACACCTTC CASSQADYGYTF
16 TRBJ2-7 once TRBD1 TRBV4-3 TGCGCCAGCAGCCAAGATAGGACAGGGGCCCCCTACGAGCAGTACTTC CASSQDRTGAPYEQYF
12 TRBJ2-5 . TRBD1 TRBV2 TGTGCCAGCAATACAGGGGTGGAGACCCAGTACTTC CASNTGVETQYF
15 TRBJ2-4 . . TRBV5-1 TGCGCCAGCACCCAGGACAGCACAGCCAAAAACATTCAGTACTTC CASTQDSTAKNIQYF
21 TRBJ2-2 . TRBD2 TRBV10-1 TGCGCCAGCAGTGAGGCCCTAAAGGGGGGTAGCGGGAGTTTTGACACCGGGGAGCTGTTTTTT CASSEALKGGSGSFDTGELFF
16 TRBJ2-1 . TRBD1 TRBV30 TGTGCCTGGAGTGTACCCGGGACAGGGGGCCCTAATGAGCAGTTCTTC CAWSVPGTGGPNEQFF
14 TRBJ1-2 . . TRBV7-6 TGTGCCAGCAGCTTAGGTGCTGGGGGCGGTGGCTACACCTTC CASSLGAGGGGYTF
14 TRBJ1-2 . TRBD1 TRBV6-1 TGTGCCAGCAGATTAGGGACAGGGAACTATGGCTACACCTTC CASRLGTGNYGYTF
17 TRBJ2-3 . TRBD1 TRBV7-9 TGTGCCAGCAGCTGGGACAGACTACTAACTAGCACAGATACGCAGTATTTT CASSWDRLLTSTDTQYF
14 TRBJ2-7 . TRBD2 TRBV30 TGTGCCTGGAGTGCCCTTAGCGGGGCCTACGAGCAGTACTTC CAWSALSGAYEQYF
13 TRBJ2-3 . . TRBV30 TGTGCCTGGAGTCTATACCGCACAGATACGCAGTATTTT CAWSLYRTDTQYF
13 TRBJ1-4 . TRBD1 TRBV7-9 TGTGCCAGCAGCTTGCCAGGGGGTGAAAAACTGTTTTTT CASSLPGGEKLFF
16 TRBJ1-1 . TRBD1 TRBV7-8 TGTGCCAGCAGCCCGTCGGACAGGGAGAGTAACACTGAAGCTTTCTTT CASSPSDRESNTEAFF
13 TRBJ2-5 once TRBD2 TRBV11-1 TGTGCCAGCAGGAGCGGGGGGGGAGAGACCCAGTACTTC CASRSGGGETQYF
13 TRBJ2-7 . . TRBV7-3 TGTGCCAGCAGCTTATTTCCAGGGGACGAGCAGTACTTC CASSLFPGDEQYF